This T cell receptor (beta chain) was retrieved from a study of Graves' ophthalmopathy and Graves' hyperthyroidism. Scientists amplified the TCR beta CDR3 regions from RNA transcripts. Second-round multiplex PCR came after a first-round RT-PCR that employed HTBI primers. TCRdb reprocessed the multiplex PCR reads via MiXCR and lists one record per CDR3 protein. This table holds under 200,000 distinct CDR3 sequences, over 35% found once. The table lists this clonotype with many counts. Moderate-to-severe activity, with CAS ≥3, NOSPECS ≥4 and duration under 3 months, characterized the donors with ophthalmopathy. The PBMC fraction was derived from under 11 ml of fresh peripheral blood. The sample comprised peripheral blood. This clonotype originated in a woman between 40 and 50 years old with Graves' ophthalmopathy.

In nucleotides, the CDR3 is TGTGCCACCAGATCGCGGGACAGGGCCCTTGATAGCAATCAGCCCCAGCATTTT. Its protein is CATRSRDRALDSNQPQHF. V and J are TRBV6-5 and TRBJ1-5; 9 nucleotides align to TRBD1. Germline CDR1 reads MNHEY; CDR2 reads SVGAGI. The V segment lost 10 bases and the J segment 0 bases; nucleotides outside the gene matches: 16. This CDR3 region has 18 residues.